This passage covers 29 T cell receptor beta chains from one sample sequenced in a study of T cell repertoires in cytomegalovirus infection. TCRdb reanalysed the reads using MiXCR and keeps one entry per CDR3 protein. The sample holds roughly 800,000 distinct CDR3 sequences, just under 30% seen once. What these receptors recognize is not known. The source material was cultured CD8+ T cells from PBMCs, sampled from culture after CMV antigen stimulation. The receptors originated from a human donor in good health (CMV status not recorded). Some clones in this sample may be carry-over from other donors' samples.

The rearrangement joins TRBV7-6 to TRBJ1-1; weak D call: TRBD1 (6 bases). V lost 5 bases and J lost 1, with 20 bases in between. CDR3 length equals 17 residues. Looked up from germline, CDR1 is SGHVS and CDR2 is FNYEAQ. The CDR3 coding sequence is TGTGCCAGCAGCCCTCCGGGGGCAGGGGCTCCGAACACTGAAGCTTTCTTT. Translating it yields CASSPPGAGAPNTEAFF.

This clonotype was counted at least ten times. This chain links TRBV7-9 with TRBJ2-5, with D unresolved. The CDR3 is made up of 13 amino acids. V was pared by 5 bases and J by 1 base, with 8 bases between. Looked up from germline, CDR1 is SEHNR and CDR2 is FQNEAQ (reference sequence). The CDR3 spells CASSPRTQETQYF. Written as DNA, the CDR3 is TGTGCCAGCAGCCCCCGGACCCAAGAGACCCAGTACTTC.

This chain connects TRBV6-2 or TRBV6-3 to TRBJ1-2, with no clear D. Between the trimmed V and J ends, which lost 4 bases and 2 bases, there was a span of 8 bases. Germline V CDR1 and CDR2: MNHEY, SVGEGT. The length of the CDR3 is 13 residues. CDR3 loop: CASSSMGNYGYTF. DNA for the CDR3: TGTGCCAGCAGTTCGATGGGGAACTATGGCTACACCTTC.

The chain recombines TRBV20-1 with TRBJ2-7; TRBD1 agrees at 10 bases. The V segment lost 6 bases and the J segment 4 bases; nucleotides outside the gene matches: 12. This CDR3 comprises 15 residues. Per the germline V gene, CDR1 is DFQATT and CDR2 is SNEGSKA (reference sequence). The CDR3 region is CSATSPGQGSYEQYV. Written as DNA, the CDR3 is TGCAGTGCCACCAGCCCGGGACAGGGGAGTTACGAGCAGTACGTC.

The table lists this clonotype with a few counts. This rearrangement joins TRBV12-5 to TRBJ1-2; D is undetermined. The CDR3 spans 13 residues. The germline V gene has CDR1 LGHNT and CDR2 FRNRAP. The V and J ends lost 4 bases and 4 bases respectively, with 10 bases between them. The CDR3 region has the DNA TGTGCTAGTGGTTCGACCGTGACCTATGGCTACACCTTC. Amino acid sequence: CASGSTVTYGYTF.

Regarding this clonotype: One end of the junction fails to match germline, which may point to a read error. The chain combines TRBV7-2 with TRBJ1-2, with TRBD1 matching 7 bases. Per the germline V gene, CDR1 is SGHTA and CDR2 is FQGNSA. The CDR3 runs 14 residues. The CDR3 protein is CASSLDRGTYVYTF. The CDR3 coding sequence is TGTGCCAGCAGCTTAGACAGGGGCACCTATGTCTACACCTTC.

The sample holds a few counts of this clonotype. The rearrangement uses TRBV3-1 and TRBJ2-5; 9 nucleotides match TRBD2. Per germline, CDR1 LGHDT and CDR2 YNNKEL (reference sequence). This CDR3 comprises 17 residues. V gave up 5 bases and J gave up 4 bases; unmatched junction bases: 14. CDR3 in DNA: TGTGCCAGCAGCTCCAACTACGCGGGGGGGATTGGAGAGACCCAGTACTTC. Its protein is CASSSNYAGGIGETQYF.

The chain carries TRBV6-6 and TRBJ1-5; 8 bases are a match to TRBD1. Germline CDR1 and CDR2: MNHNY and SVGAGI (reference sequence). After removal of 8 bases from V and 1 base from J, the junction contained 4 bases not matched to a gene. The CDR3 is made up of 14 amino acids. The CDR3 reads CASCQGASNQPQHF. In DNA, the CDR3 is TGTGCCAGCTGCCAGGGGGCAAGCAATCAGCCCCAGCATTTT.

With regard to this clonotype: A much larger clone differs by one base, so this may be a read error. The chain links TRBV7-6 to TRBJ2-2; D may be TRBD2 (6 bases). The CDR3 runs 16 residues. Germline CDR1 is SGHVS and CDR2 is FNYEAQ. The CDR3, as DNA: TGTGCCAGCAGCCCAGGCGGGGCCCTATACACCAGGGAGCTGTTTTTT. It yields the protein CASSPGGALYTRELFF. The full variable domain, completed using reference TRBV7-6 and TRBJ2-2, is GAGVSQSPRYKVTKRGQDVALRCDPISGHVSLYWYRQALGQGPEFLTYFNYEAQQDKSGLPNDRFSAERPEGSISTLTIQRTEQRDSAMYRCASSPGGALYTRELFFGEGSRLTVL.

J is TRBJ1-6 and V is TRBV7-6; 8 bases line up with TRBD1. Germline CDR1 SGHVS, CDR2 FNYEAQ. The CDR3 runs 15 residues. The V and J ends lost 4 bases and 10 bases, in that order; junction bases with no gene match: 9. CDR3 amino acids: CASSSSTGASSPLHF. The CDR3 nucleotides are TGTGCCAGCAGCTCATCGACAGGGGCATCCTCACCCCTCCACTTT.

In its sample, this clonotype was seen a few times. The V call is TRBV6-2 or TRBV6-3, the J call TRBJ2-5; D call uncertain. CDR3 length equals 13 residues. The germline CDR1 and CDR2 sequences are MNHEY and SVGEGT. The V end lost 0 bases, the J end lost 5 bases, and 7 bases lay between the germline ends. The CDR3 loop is CASSYSYRETQYF. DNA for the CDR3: TGTGCCAGCAGTTACTCGTACCGGGAGACCCAGTACTTC.

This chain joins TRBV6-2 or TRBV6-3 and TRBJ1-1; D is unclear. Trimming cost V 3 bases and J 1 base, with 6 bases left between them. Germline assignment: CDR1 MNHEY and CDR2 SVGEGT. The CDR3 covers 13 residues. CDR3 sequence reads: CASSYYTNTEAFF. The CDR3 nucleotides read TGTGCCAGCAGTTATTACACGAACACTGAAGCTTTCTTT.

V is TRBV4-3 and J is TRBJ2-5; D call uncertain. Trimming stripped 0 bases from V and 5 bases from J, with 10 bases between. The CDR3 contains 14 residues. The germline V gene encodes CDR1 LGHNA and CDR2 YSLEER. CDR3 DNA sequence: TGCGCCAGCAGCCAAGATGCAGGATCGGAGACCCAGTACTTC. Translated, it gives CASSQDAGSETQYF.

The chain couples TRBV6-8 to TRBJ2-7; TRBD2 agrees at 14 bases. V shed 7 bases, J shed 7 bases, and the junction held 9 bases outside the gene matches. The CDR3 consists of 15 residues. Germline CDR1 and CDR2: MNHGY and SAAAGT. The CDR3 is CASNTRTSGGLEQYV. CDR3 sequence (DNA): TGTGCCAGCAATACTCGGACTAGCGGGGGGCTTGAGCAGTACGTC.

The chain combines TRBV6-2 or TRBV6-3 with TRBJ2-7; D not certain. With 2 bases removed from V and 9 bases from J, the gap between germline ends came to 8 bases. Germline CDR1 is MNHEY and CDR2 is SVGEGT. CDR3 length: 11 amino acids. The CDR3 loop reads CASSYGSGQYV. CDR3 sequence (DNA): TGTGCCAGCAGTTACGGTTCGGGGCAGTACGTC.

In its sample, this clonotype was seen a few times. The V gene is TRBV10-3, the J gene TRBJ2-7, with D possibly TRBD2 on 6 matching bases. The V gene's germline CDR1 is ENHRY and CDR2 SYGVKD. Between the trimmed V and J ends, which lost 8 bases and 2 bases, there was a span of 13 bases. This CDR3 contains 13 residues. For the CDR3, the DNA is TGTGCCATCGCCTCCGGGAGCCCCTACGAGCAGTACGTC. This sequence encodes CAIASGSPYEQYV.

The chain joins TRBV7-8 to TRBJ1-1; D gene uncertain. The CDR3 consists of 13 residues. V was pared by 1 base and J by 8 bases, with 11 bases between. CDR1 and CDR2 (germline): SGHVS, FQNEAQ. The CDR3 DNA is TGTGCCAGCAGCTTAGGGAGGGTTGGAGAAGCTTTCTTT. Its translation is CASSLGRVGEAFF.

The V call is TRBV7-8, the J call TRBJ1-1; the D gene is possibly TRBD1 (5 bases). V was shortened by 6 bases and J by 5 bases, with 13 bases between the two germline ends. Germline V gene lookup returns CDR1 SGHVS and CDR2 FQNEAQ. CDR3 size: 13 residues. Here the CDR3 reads CASRLNRGTEAFF. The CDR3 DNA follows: TGTGCCAGCAGATTAAACCGGGGGACTGAAGCTTTCTTT.

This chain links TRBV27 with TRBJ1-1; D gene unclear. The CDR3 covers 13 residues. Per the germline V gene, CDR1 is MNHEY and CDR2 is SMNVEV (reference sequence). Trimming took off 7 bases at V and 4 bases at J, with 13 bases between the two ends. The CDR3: CASIAGVGTEAFF. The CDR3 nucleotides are TGTGCCAGCATCGCCGGGGTTGGCACTGAAGCTTTCTTT.

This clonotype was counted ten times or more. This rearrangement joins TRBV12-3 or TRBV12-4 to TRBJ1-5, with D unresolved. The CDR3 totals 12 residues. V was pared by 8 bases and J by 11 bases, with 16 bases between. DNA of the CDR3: TGTGCCAGCTCCATGGGTCGGATGGCCCAGCATTTT. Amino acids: CASSMGRMAQHF.

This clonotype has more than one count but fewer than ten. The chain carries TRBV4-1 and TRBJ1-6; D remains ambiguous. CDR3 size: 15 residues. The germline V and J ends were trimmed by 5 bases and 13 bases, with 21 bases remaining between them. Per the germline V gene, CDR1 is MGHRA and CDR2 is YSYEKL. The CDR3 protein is CASSEAIFFHGPLHF. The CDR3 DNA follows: TGCGCCAGCAGCGAAGCCATATTTTTCCATGGGCCCCTCCACTTT.

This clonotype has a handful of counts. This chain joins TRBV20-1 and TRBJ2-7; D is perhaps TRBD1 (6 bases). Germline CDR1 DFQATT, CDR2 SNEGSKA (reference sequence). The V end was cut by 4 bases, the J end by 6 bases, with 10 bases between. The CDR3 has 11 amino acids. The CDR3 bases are TGCAGTGCTAAACAGGGTGGCGAGCAGTACGTC. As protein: CSAKQGGEQYV.

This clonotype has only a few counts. CDR3 nucleotides: TGTGCCAGCAGAGATTTGGCCGGGGAGCTGTTTTTT. Its translation is CASRDLAGELFF. V is TRBV27 and J is TRBJ2-2; D not certain. This CDR3 is built from 12 residues. Looked up from germline, CDR1 is MNHEY and CDR2 is SMNVEV (reference sequence). Trimming cost V 6 bases and J 6 bases, with 8 bases left between them.

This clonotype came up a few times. The CDR3 loop is CASTEDSQETQYF. The CDR3 bases are TGTGCCAGCACAGAGGACAGCCAAGAGACCCAGTACTTC. The chain combines TRBV6-5 with TRBJ2-5; TRBD1 might be the D (6 bases). Germline V gene data show CDR1 as MNHEY and CDR2 as SVGAGI. This CDR3 is 13 amino acids long. V lost 7 bases to trimming and J lost 1 base, with 10 bases between them.

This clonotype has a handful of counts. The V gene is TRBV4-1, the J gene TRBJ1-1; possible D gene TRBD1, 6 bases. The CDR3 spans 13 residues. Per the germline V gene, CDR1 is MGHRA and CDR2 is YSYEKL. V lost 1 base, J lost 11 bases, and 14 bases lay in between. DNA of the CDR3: TGCGCCAGCAGCCAAGTAGGGGGGAAGGGTGCTTTCTTT. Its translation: CASSQVGGKGAFF.

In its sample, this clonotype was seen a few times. CDR3 coding DNA: TGCAGTGCTCGATTAGACAGTTACAATGAGCAGTTCTTC. This encodes CSARLDSYNEQFF. The V gene is TRBV20-1, the J gene TRBJ2-1, with D perhaps matching TRBD1 (5 bases). The V gene's germline CDR1 is DFQATT and CDR2 SNEGSKA (reference sequence). The germline V and J ends were trimmed by 5 bases and 4 bases, with 12 bases remaining between them. The CDR3 totals 13 residues.

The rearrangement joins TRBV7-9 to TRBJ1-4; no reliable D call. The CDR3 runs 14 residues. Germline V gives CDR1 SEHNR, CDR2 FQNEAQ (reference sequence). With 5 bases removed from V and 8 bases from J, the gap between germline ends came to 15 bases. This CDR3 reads CASSTPHQREKLFF. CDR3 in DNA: TGTGCCAGCAGCACACCGCACCAGAGGGAAAAACTGTTTTTT.

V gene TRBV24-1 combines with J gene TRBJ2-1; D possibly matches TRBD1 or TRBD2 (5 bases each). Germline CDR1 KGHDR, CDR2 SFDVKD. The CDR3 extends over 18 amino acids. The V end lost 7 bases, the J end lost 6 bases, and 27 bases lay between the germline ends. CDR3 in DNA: TGTGCCACCAGCGGGAATGTTAATGCCGGGCGTGGGGGCAATGAGCAGTTCTTC. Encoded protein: CATSGNVNAGRGGNEQFF.

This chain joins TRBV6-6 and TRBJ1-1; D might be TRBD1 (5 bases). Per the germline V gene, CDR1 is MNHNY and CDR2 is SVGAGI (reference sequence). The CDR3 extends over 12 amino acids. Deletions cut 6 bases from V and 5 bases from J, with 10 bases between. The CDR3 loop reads CASRVRGTEAFF. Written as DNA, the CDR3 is TGTGCCAGCAGGGTACGGGGGACTGAAGCTTTCTTT.